The text below deals with one TCR beta chain. The record originates from a study of blood T cell repertoires in COVID-19. Study context: Collection of acute and convalescent COVID-19 samples took place in the United States, Italy and Spain. PBMCs, B-cell-depleted T cells, or T cells were the source of the cDNA or gDNA that made up the material.

Study processing details: Cell counts per sample came from amplifying reference gene primers. The repertoire was sequenced with immunoSEQ multiplex PCR; TCRdb's copy has only in-frame clones and lacks some. V, J and clone size were drawn from that table, and D and trimming were deduced from the DNA. The sample holds under 300,000 clones, roughly 80% seen once. The origin of this receptor is a woman between 50 and 59 years old who had recovered from COVID-19. Sequenced sample: peripheral blood.

The DNA of the CDR3 is TGTGCCAGCAGCCCCGATTTGGGACAACTTAACTATGGCTACACCTTC. Its translation: CASSPDLGQLNYGYTF. The chain uses TRBV3-1 (or the pseudogene TRBV3-2) and TRBJ1-2; a weak D match, TRBD1 (6 bases). Trimming took 4 bases from V and 1 from J, leaving 16 bases between them. Germline-derived CDR1 and CDR2 are LGHDT and YNNKEL (reference sequence). The CDR3 has 16 residues.